Sequencing of this T cell receptor beta chain was carried out in a study of blood T cell repertoires in COVID-19. Study overall: T cells, B-cell-depleted T cells, or PBMCs provided the cDNA or gDNA that served as material.

Per the original data handling: Reference gene primer amplification in the assay estimated nucleated cell counts. Assay: immunoSEQ multiplex PCR; the TCRdb copy retains only in-frame clones and omits some. V and J calls and clone size are copied from that table; D and trimming were computed from the DNA. Among fewer than 120,000 clones, under 75% were seen once, and the ten largest hold 6.5% to 8.5%. The length of the CDR3 is 11 residues. CDR1 and CDR2 (germline): LNHDA, SQIVND (reference sequence). Trimming took 6 bases from V and 10 from J, leaving 9 bases between them. At least ten counts were recorded for this clone.

Sequences were obtained from peripheral blood. The rearrangement uses TRBV19 and TRBJ1-4; D remains unclear. This receptor was taken from a woman aged 60-75 years with acute or convalescent COVID-19. For the CDR3, the DNA is TGTGCCAGTAGCATGGCAGGAAAACTGTTTTTT. It encodes CASSMAGKLFF.